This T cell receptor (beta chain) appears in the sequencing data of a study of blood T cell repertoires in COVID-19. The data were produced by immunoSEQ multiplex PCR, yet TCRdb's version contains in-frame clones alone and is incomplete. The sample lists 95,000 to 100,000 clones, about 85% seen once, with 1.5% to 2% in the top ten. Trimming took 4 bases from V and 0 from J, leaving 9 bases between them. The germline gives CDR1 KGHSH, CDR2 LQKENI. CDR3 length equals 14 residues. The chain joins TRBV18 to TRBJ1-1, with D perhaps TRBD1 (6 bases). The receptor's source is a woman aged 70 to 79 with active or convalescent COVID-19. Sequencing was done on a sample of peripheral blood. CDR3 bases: TGTGCCAGCTCACAACAGGGCATGAACACTGAAGCTTTCTTT. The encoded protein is CASSQQGMNTEAFF.